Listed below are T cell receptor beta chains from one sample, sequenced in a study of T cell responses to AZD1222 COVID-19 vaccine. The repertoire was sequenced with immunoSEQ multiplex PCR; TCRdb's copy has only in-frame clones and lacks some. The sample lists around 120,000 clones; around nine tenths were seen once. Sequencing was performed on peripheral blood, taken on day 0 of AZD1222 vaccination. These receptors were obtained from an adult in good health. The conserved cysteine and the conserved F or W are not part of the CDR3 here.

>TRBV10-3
AIKSDTNTEAF
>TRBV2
ASSSQGAPGNTIY
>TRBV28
ASSPRQVYEQY
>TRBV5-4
ASSLAGTGYNEQF
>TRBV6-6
ASSSPDMGNTEAF
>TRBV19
ASSRPGQGFYGYT
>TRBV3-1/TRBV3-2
ASSQVRLFEVTDTQY
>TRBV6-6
ASSRDRGKKSSGNTIY
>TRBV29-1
SGGYVQEQF
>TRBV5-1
ASSLGYRGYSGELF
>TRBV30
AWSGGMNTEAF
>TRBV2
ASSPTRLAGFSTDTQY
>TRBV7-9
ASSPGDTRQETQY
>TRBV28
ASSPGTVDEQF
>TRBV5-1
ASSKGGRSYEQY
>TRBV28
ASRGGDVANSPLH
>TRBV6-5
ASSYSGALYSPLH
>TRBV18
ASSPGDGGLYNEQF
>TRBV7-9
ASSLTYRAFGGYT
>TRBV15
ATSRDGTYWFNQPQH
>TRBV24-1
ATSPGTGKTEAF
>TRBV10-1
ASSATGTQY
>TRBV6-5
ASSYSVGTEAF
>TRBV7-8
ASSRGDTLATEAF